These T cell receptor beta chains were read from a single sample in a study of cytomegalovirus exposure and HLA in healthy donors. The method was immunoSEQ multiplex PCR; TCRdb's version includes in-frame clones alone and lacks a portion of them. The table shows about 250,000 clones, with 72% occurring only once. The sequencing input was PBMCs. The receptors stem from a female donor in good health and CMV-seronegative. Each CDR3 is given with its conserved first and last residue. The D gene is left open where the match is weak. Expanded clones are given a class, and other clones once, few, many or no size at all.

clone size: -
J gene: TRBJ2-1
D gene: TRBD2
V gene: TRBV4-1
CDR3 DNA: TGCGCCAGCAGCCAAGGGTGGGGAGCGGGAGGGCCTGGTGAGCAGTTCTTC
CDR3 protein: CASSQGWGAGGPGEQFF

clone size: -
J gene: TRBJ2-1
D gene: -
V gene: TRBV6-5
CDR3 DNA: TGTGCCAGCAGCCCACTAGTTTCGATCTACAATGAGCAGTTCTTC
CDR3 protein: CASSPLVSIYNEQFF

clone size: -
J gene: TRBJ2-5
D gene: TRBD1
V gene: TRBV28
CDR3 DNA: TGTGCCAGCAGTGTTTCAGCAGGGGGAGAGACCCAGTACTTC
CDR3 protein: CASSVSAGGETQYF

clone size: -
J gene: TRBJ1-4
D gene: TRBD1
V gene: TRBV18
CDR3 DNA: TGTGCCAGCTCAAACCTGAGGGGGCCTAATGAAAAACTGTTTTTT
CDR3 protein: CASSNLRGPNEKLFF

clone size: -
J gene: TRBJ2-2
D gene: -
V gene: TRBV25-1
CDR3 DNA: TGTGCCAGCAGAAAATCCGGGATGAACACCGGGGAGCTGTTTTTT
CDR3 protein: CASRKSGMNTGELFF

clone size: -
J gene: TRBJ2-2
D gene: TRBD2
V gene: TRBV5-1
CDR3 DNA: TGCGCCAGCAGCTTCTTGACTAGCGGGATGTTCGGGGAGCTGTTTTTT
CDR3 protein: CASSFLTSGMFGELFF

clone size: few
J gene: TRBJ2-1
D gene: -
V gene: TRBV27
CDR3 DNA: TGTGCCAGCAGAACAGGGATTGAGCAGTTCTTC
CDR3 protein: CASRTGIEQFF

clone size: few
J gene: TRBJ2-1
D gene: TRBD2
V gene: TRBV7-7
CDR3 DNA: TGTGCCAGCAGCCCGTCTTCTGGGACTATGATGAGCTCCTACAATGAGCAGTTCTTC
CDR3 protein: CASSPSSGTMMSSYNEQFF

clone size: -
J gene: TRBJ2-7
D gene: -
V gene: TRBV7-2
CDR3 DNA: TGTGCCAGCAGCTTAGGAGGGCGTACCTACGAGCAGTACTTC
CDR3 protein: CASSLGGRTYEQYF

clone size: few
J gene: TRBJ2-4
D gene: TRBD2
V gene: TRBV5-1
CDR3 DNA: TGCGCCAGCAGCCTTACTAGCGGGAGGGCCGCGGGTCAAAACATTCAGTACTTC
CDR3 protein: CASSLTSGRAAGQNIQYF

clone size: -
J gene: TRBJ2-3
D gene: -
V gene: TRBV21-1
CDR3 DNA: TGTGCCAGCAGCAAAGGGGCTAGCCGCACAGATACGCAGTATTTT
CDR3 protein: CASSKGASRTDTQYF

clone size: -
J gene: TRBJ2-1
D gene: TRBD2
V gene: TRBV7-3
CDR3 DNA: TGTGCCAGCAGTCTAACGGGGGGGAGCTCCTACAATGAGCAGTTCTTC
CDR3 protein: CASSLTGGSSYNEQFF

clone size: -
J gene: TRBJ2-7
D gene: -
V gene: TRBV28
CDR3 DNA: TGTGCCAGCAGCCCCAGGGCATCCTACGAGCAGTACTTC
CDR3 protein: CASSPRASYEQYF

clone size: -
J gene: TRBJ2-7
D gene: TRBD2
V gene: TRBV5-1
CDR3 DNA: TGCGCCAGCAGCTCCGGGACTAGCGGGAGTGGGGAGCAGTACTTC
CDR3 protein: CASSSGTSGSGEQYF

clone size: -
J gene: TRBJ1-2
D gene: -
V gene: TRBV27
CDR3 DNA: TGTGCCAGCAGTTTCGGCAGGTATGATGGCTACACCTTC
CDR3 protein: CASSFGRYDGYTF

clone size: once
J gene: TRBJ2-7
D gene: TRBD2
V gene: TRBV2
CDR3 DNA: TGTGCCACCGCCTCAGGGGCTAGCGGGAGGACTTACGAGCAGTACTTC
CDR3 protein: CATASGASGRTYEQYF

clone size: -
J gene: TRBJ1-2
D gene: -
V gene: TRBV2
CDR3 DNA: TGTGCCAGCAAAAATAATAAGGGCCGGGAGAGCTACACCTTC
CDR3 protein: CASKNNKGRESYTF

clone size: few
J gene: TRBJ1-4
D gene: -
V gene: TRBV5-1
CDR3 DNA: TGCGCCAGCAGCCCGTTTTTTCAGGGATCTAATGAAAAACTGTTTTTT
CDR3 protein: CASSPFFQGSNEKLFF

clone size: -
J gene: TRBJ2-6
D gene: TRBD1
V gene: TRBV25-1
CDR3 DNA: TGTGCCAGCAGTGAGAGGAAGGGGGCGTCTGGGGCCAACGTCCTGACTTTC
CDR3 protein: CASSERKGASGANVLTF

clone size: few
J gene: TRBJ2-1
D gene: TRBD2
V gene: TRBV5-1
CDR3 DNA: TGCGCCAGCAGCCTGGGACTAGCGGGCGGTAAGTCCTACAATGAGCAGTTCTTC
CDR3 protein: CASSLGLAGGKSYNEQFF

clone size: -
J gene: TRBJ1-3
D gene: -
V gene: TRBV5-1
CDR3 DNA: TGCGCCAGCAGCCCCCTACCCGGAAACACCATATATTTT
CDR3 protein: CASSPLPGNTIYF

clone size: -
J gene: TRBJ2-1
D gene: TRBD2
V gene: TRBV2
CDR3 DNA: TGTGCCAGCAGTGAAGCGCCTAGCGGGAGGGGGGCCTACAATGAGCAGTTCTTC
CDR3 protein: CASSEAPSGRGAYNEQFF

clone size: once
J gene: TRBJ2-7
D gene: -
V gene: TRBV9
CDR3 DNA: TGTGCCAGTAGCGTAGACAGGTCTGGGAACTACGAGCAGTACTTC
CDR3 protein: CASSVDRSGNYEQYF

clone size: -
J gene: TRBJ2-1
D gene: TRBD1
V gene: TRBV6-1
CDR3 DNA: TGTGCCAGCGCTAGGACAGGGTCGAATGAGCAGTTCTTC
CDR3 protein: CASARTGSNEQFF

clone size: once
J gene: TRBJ1-5
D gene: -
V gene: TRBV5-1
CDR3 DNA: TGCGCCAGCAGCTTGGACAGCCCCGAGCAGCCCCAGCATTTT
CDR3 protein: CASSLDSPEQPQHF

clone size: few
J gene: TRBJ1-1
D gene: TRBD1
V gene: TRBV5-6
CDR3 DNA: TGTGCCAGCAGCTTTGACCTAGGACAGGGGACGAGTACTGAAGCTTTCTTT
CDR3 protein: CASSFDLGQGTSTEAFF

clone size: few
J gene: TRBJ1-2
D gene: -
V gene: TRBV7-9
CDR3 DNA: TGTGCCAGCAGCTCAACGAGCTATGGCTACACCTTC
CDR3 protein: CASSSTSYGYTF

clone size: few
J gene: TRBJ2-7
D gene: -
V gene: TRBV4-1
CDR3 DNA: TGCGCCAGCAGCCAAGATAGGTCCGGAGGGAAGTCCTACGAGCAGTACTTC
CDR3 protein: CASSQDRSGGKSYEQYF